This entry describes one TCR beta chain. V was shortened by 0 bases and J by 10 bases, with 8 bases between the two germline ends. This CDR3 has 13 residues. Germline V gives CDR1 SGHRS, CDR2 YFSETQ. This sample is part of a study of blood T cell repertoires in COVID-19. Study as a whole: Whether acute or convalescent, the COVID-19 samples came from the United States, Italy and Spain. T cells, B-cell-depleted T cells, or PBMCs supplied cDNA or gDNA.

Original data processing: Amplification from reference gene primers served as the basis for estimated nucleated cell counts. The table came from immunoSEQ multiplex PCR; TCRdb's copy has only in-frame clones and leaves some out. The V and J calls and clone size come from that table; D and trimming were worked out from the DNA. The sample holds around 64,000 clones, roughly 87% seen once. The V and J genes are TRBV5-1 and TRBJ1-6; the D is unclear. This receptor was taken from a woman aged 18-30 years with acute or convalescent COVID-19. The specimen sequenced was peripheral blood. The CDR3 bases are TGCGCCAGCAGCTTGGGAGCGGACTCACCCCTCCACTTT. Translation: CASSLGADSPLHF.